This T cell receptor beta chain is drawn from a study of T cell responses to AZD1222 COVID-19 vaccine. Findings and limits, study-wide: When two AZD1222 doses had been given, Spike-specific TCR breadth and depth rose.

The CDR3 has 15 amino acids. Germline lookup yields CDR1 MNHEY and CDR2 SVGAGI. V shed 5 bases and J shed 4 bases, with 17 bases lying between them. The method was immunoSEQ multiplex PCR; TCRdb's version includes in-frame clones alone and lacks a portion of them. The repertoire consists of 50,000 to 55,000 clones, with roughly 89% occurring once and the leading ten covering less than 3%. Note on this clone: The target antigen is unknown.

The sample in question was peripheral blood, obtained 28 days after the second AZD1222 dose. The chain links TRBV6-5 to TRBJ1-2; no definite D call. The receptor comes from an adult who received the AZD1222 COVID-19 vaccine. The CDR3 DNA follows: TGTGCCAGCAGTACCGCCTCCTTCCCCTCCTATGGCTACACCTTC. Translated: CASSTASFPSYGYTF.